Listed below are T cell receptor beta chains from one sample, sequenced in a study of T cells in Graves' hyperthyroidism and ophthalmopathy. Each CDR3 protein gets one entry after TCRdb re-called the multiplex PCR reads with MiXCR. The top ten hold over 11% of the sample, which has some 560,000 distinct CDR3 sequences, 14% seen once. The sequenced sample consisted of blood. Receptors were obtained from a woman in her 40s with Graves' hyperthyroidism. Both conserved end residues are part of each CDR3. The D gene is left open where the match is weak. The size entry is marked missing in some rows and otherwise reads once, few, many or a size class.

clone_size,v_call,j_call,d_call,cdr3_nt,cdr3_aa
.,TRBV7-6,TRBJ2-1,TRBD2,TGTGCCAGCAGCTCGCTAGCGGGAGGATATGAGCAGTTCTTC,CASSSLAGGYEQFF
many,TRBV20-1,TRBJ2-1,TRBD2,TGCAGTGCTGTAAGCGCCGGGACTAGCGGGTTTGGTGAGCAGTTCTTC,CSAVSAGTSGFGEQFF
many,TRBV11-3,TRBJ1-2,TRBD1,TGTGCCAGCAGCTTACCGGGGGGTAGACAGGGGGTGACCTATGGCTACACCTTC,CASSLPGGRQGVTYGYTF
many,TRBV3-1,TRBJ2-7,TRBD1,TGTGCCAGCAGCCCGACAGGGACAGGGGTGCTCGAGCAGTACTTC,CASSPTGTGVLEQYF
many,TRBV28,TRBJ2-7,.,TGTGCCAGCAGTCCCCCGGTTCGGGGAGTGAACTACGAGCAGTACTTC,CASSPPVRGVNYEQYF
many,TRBV24-1,TRBJ2-3,.,TGTGCCACCAGTCCGGGCCGGACCCGCACAGATACGCAGTATTTT,CATSPGRTRTDTQYF
.,TRBV20-1,TRBJ1-5,.,TGCAGTGCTAGAGATTCGGACGAACTTGGGCAGCCCCAGCATTTT,CSARDSDELGQPQHF
many,TRBV2,TRBJ1-4,TRBD1,TGTGCCAGCAGGGCCGGGACAGGCTTAGATGAAAAACTGTTTTTT,CASRAGTGLDEKLFF
many,TRBV24-1,TRBJ2-1,TRBD2,TGTGCCACCAGTGATCGCTTAGCGGGAGCCGACAATGAGCAGTTCTTC,CATSDRLAGADNEQFF
many,TRBV28,TRBJ1-1,.,TGTGCCAGCAGGCCTAGAATAGTGAACACTGAAGCTTTCTTT,CASRPRIVNTEAFF
many,TRBV12-3/TRBV12-4,TRBJ2-7,.,TGTGCCAGCAGTAAGATGGGGGAGCAGTACTTC,CASSKMGEQYF
.,TRBV6-1,TRBJ2-1,TRBD2,TGTGCCAGCAGTGAAGGGTCCCTAGCGGGCAATGAGCAGTTCTTC,CASSEGSLAGNEQFF
many,TRBV14,TRBJ2-3,.,TGTGCCAGCAGCCCTCGACGAGATACGCAGTATTTT,CASSPRRDTQYF
.,TRBV18,TRBJ1-4,TRBD1,TGTGCCAGCTCATTACCGACAGGGCCAAAACTGTTTTTT,CASSLPTGPKLFF
few,TRBV20-1,TRBJ1-4,TRBD1,TGCAGTGCTAGAGCCCCCGCGGGACAGACTAATGAAAAACTGTTTTTT,CSARAPAGQTNEKLFF
few,TRBV6-1,TRBJ2-7,TRBD1,TGTGCCAGCAGTGAAGGACAGGGGGCTCGTGAGCAGTACTTC,CASSEGQGAREQYF
.,TRBV7-3,TRBJ2-1,.,TGTGCCAGCAGCCCCGGAGAGGGCGCCTACAATGAGCAGTTCTTC,CASSPGEGAYNEQFF
.,TRBV6-1,TRBJ1-5,TRBD1,TGTGCCAGCAGCGGAAAACAGGGGACGGGGAGTAGCAATCAGCCCCAGCATTTT,CASSGKQGTGSSNQPQHF
many,TRBV28,TRBJ2-7,.,TGTGCCAGCAGTTTATTTGGGGGACCCGGTAACGGCGAGCAGTACTTC,CASSLFGGPGNGEQYF
many,TRBV7-9,TRBJ2-3,.,TGTGCCAGCAGCTTAAATCGAGGGGTGCGAGATACGCAGTATTTT,CASSLNRGVRDTQYF
many,TRBV28,TRBJ2-7,TRBD2,TGTGCCAGCAGACCTCCGGGGGGGGGCCACGAGCAGTACTTC,CASRPPGGGHEQYF
.,TRBV28,TRBJ1-4,.,TGTGCCAGCAGTTTATACCGGGGAGGAGAACTGTTTTTT,CASSLYRGGELFF
many,TRBV7-9,TRBJ1-1,TRBD1,TGTGCCAGCAGCTTAAACTGGGGGATCAGACAGGGAAGGAATTCTGAAGCTTTCTTT,CASSLNWGIRQGRNSEAFF
.,TRBV9,TRBJ1-5,.,TGTGCCAGCAGCGAAGGGGGGGGGATCAATCAGCCCCAGCATTTT,CASSEGGGINQPQHF
many,TRBV5-1,TRBJ1-1,.,TGCGCCAGCAGCTTGGGGGCTTCGGTGAACACTGAAGCTTTCTTT,CASSLGASVNTEAFF
.,TRBV28,TRBJ1-1,.,TGTGCCAGCACAAGCCCCGGGGGGACTGAAGCTTTCTTT,CASTSPGGTEAFF